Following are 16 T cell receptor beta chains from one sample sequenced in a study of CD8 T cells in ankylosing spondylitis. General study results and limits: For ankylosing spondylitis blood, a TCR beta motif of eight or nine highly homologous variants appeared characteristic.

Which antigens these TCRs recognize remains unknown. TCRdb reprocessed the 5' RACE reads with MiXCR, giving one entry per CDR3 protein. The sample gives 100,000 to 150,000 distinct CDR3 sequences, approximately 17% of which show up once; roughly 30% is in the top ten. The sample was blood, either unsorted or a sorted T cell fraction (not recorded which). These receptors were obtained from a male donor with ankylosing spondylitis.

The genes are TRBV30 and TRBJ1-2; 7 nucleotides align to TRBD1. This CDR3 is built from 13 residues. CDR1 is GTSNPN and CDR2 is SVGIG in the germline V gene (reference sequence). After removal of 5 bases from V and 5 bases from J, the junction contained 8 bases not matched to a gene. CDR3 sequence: CAWEIGQAYGYTF. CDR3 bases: TGTGCCTGGGAAATCGGACAGGCGTATGGCTACACCTTC.

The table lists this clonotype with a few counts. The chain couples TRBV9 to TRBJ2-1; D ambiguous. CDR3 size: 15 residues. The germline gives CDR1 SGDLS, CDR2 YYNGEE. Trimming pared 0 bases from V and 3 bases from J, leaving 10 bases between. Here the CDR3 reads CASSVEGAVYNEQFF. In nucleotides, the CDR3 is TGTGCCAGCAGCGTAGAGGGCGCCGTCTACAATGAGCAGTTCTTC.

The chain's CDR3 is CASSKGQENTEAFF. In DNA, the CDR3 is TGTGCCAGCAGCAAGGGACAGGAGAACACTGAAGCTTTCTTT. The rearrangement joins TRBV5-5 to TRBJ1-1; 8 bases are a match to TRBD1. CDR1 is SGHKS and CDR2 is YYEKEE in the germline V gene (reference sequence). This CDR3 has 14 amino acids. Trimming cost V 4 bases and J 1 base; bases outside gene matches: 3.

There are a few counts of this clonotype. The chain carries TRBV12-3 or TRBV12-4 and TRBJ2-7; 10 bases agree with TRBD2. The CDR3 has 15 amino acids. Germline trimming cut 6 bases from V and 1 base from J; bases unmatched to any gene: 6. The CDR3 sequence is CASRLSGRGSYEQYF. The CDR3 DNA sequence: TGTGCCAGCAGGTTGAGCGGGAGGGGGTCCTACGAGCAGTACTTC.

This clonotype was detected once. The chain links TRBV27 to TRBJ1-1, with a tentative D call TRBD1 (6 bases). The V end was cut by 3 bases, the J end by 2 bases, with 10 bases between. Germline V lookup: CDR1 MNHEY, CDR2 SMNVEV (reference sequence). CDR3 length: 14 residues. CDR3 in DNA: TGTGCCAGCAGTTTTGGAGGGGGTAACACTGAAGCTTTCTTT. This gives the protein CASSFGGGNTEAFF.

CDR3 DNA sequence: TGTGCCAGCAGTGTACAGGGAAGTGGCAACAATGAGCAGTTCTTC. This translates into CASSVQGSGNNEQFF. The genes are TRBV12-3 or TRBV12-4 and TRBJ2-1; possible D gene TRBD1, 6 bases. This CDR3 comprises 15 residues. The ends were cut back, 5 bases at V and 5 bases at J, with 16 bases in the middle.

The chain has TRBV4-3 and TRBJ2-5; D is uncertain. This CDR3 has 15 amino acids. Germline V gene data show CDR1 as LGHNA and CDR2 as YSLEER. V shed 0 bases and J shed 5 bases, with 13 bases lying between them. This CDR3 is CASSQESLFAETQYF. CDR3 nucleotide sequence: TGCGCCAGCAGCCAAGAATCCCTGTTCGCGGAGACCCAGTACTTC.

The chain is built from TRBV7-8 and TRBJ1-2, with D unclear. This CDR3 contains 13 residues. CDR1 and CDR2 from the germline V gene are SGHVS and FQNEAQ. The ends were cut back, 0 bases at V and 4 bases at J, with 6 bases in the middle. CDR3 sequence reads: CASSLALGYGYTF. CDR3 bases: TGTGCCAGCAGCTTAGCGTTGGGCTATGGCTACACCTTC.

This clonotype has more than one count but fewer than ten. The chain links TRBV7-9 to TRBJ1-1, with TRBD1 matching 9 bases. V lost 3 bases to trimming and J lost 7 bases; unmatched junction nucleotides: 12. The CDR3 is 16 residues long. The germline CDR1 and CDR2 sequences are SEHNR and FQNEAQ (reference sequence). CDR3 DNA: TGTGCCAGCAGCTTCGGGGACAGGGCAGATCCGAGTGAAGCTTTCTTT. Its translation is CASSFGDRADPSEAFF.

This chain's CDR3 is CASSHAGTGRTEAFF. The CDR3 DNA is TGCGCCAGCAGCCACGCCGGGACAGGGCGCACTGAAGCTTTCTTT. V gene TRBV4-1 combines with J gene TRBJ1-1; 9 bases are shared with TRBD1. The CDR3 is made up of 15 amino acids. Germline assignment: CDR1 MGHRA and CDR2 YSYEKL. V shed 3 bases and J 4 bases; nucleotides not matched to a gene: 6.

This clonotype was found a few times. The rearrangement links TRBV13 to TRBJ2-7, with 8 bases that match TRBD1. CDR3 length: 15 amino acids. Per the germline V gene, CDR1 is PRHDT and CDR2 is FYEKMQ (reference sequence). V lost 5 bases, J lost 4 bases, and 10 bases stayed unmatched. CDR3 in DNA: TGTGCCAGCAGCCACGGGACAGGAGCACTTTACGAGCAGTACTTC. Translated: CASSHGTGALYEQYF. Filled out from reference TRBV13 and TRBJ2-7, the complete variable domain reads AAGVIQSPRHLIKEKRETATLKCYPIPRHDTVYWYQQGPGQDPQFLISFYEKMQSDKGSIPDRFSAQQFSDYHSELNMSSLELGDSALYFCASSHGTGALYEQYFGPGTRLTVT.

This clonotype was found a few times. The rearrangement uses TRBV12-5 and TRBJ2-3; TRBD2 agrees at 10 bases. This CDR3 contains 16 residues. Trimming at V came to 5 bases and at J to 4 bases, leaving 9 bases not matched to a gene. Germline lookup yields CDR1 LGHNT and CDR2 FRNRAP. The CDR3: CASGAGGLAGADTQYF. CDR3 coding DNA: TGTGCTAGTGGTGCGGGTGGGCTAGCGGGAGCAGATACGCAGTATTTT.

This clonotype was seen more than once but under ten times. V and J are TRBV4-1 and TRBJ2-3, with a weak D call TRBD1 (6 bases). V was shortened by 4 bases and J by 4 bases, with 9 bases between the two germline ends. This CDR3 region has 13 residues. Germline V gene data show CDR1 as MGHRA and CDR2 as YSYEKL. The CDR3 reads CASSLYRADTQYF. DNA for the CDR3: TGCGCCAGCAGCCTTTACAGGGCAGATACGCAGTATTTT.

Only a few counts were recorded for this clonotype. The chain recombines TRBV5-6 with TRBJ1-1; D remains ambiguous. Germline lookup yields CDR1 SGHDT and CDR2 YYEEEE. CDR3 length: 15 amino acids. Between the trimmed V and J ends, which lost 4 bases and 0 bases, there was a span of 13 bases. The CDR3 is CASSVLQSMNTEAFF. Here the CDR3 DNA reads TGTGCCAGCAGCGTACTACAATCCATGAACACTGAAGCTTTCTTT.

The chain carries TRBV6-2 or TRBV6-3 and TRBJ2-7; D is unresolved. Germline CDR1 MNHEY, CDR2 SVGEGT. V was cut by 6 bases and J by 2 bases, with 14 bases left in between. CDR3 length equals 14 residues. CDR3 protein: CASSYGGTPYEQYF. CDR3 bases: TGTGCCAGCAGCTACGGTGGCACCCCCTACGAGCAGTACTTC.

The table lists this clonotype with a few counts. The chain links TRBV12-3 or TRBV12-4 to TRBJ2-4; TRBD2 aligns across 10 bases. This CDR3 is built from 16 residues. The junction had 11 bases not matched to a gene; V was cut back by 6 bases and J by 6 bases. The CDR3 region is CASRPLAGGEGNIQYF. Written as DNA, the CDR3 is TGTGCCAGCAGACCATTAGCGGGAGGAGAGGGAAACATTCAGTACTTC.